The clone carrying this T cell receptor (beta chain) was observed at least ten times. This CDR3 spans 14 amino acids. Germline assignment: CDR1 DFQATT and CDR2 SNEGSKA (reference sequence). With 4 bases clipped from V and 4 bases from J, the junction kept 5 bases outside the gene matches. The source of the sample is a study of molecular identifiers for immune sequencing clone quantification. TCRdb itself ran the PCR reads through MiXCR, one entry per CDR3 protein. Seen here are approximately 97,000 distinct CDR3 sequences, 24% observed once, and the top ten hold around 0.92%. The chain has TRBV20-1 and TRBJ2-3; 10 nucleotides match TRBD1. This clonotype was sampled from a human donor in good health. Some libraries in this study had Jurkat cell RNA spiked in. Sequences were obtained from naive CD8+ T cells from blood, with Jurkat cell RNA spiked in. The subset here: FACS-sorted CD8+CD4-CCR7+CD45RA+ naive T cells. The CDR3 here is CSATGQGKPDTQYF. CDR3 nucleotides: TGCAGTGCTACGGGACAGGGGAAGCCAGATACGCAGTATTTT.